The clone carrying this T cell receptor (beta chain) was picked up many times. Its specificity is not known. Axillary draining lymph nodes of breast cancer patients supplied the node samples. Deletions cut 8 bases from V and 5 bases from J, with 7 bases between. The CDR3 covers 12 residues. TCRdb used MiXCR to reprocess the multiplex PCR reads, holding one entry per CDR3 protein. This table holds about 200,000 distinct CDR3 sequences, 34% found once. The data were taken from a study of breast tumors, draining lymph nodes, adjacent tissues. Regarding the study as a whole: Compared with lymph nodes, tumors were less diverse; compared with nontumor tissue, more. Tumor T cell lymph node origin was a supported hypothesis, not proven.

The chain joins TRBV12-3 or TRBV12-4 to TRBJ1-6; no reliable D call. The sequence derives from a female donor with breast cancer. Some clones in this sample may be carry-over from other donors' samples. Material: axillary lymph node tissue. The chain's CDR3 is CASCVDNSPLHF. CDR3 nucleotides: TGTGCCAGCTGTGTGGATAATTCACCCCTCCACTTT.